Listed below are T cell receptor beta chains from one sample, sequenced in a study of T-cell reconstitution after alpha-beta-depleted transplantation in children. TCRdb used MiXCR to reprocess the PCR reads, holding one entry per CDR3 protein. The table lists over 25,000 distinct CDR3 sequences, roughly 6.7% of them singletons. Sample: peripheral blood, taken 60 days after TCRalphabeta/CD19-depleted stem cell transplant. The origin of the receptors is a child younger than two who had a stem cell transplant for acute myeloid leukemia, so the T cells may come from the graft donor. Each CDR3 is given with its conserved first and last residue. A D gene is named only where the DNA matches it firmly. The listing skips clone size in some rows; elsewhere it reads once, few, many or a size class.

>.|TRBJ2-7|TRBV30|.
TGTGCCTGGAGTGTTACGGGGACGTCCGAGCAGTACTTC
CAWSVTGTSEQYF
>many|TRBJ2-6|TRBV24-1|TRBD1
TGTGCCACCAGTGACCGGACAGGGTCTGGGGCCAACGTCCTGACTTTC
CATSDRTGSGANVLTF
>many|TRBJ2-1|TRBV5-1|TRBD2
TGCGCCAGCAGCTTGGCGGGACTAGCAAATGAGCAGTTCTTC
CASSLAGLANEQFF
>few|TRBJ2-5|TRBV5-6|.
TGTGCCAGCAGTCTACTAGCCCAAGAGACCCAGTACTTC
CASSLLAQETQYF
>many|TRBJ2-7|TRBV6-5|TRBD2
TGTGCCAGCAGTTACTCGCCTAGCGGGGGGTATTACGAGCAGTACTTC
CASSYSPSGGYYEQYF
>many|TRBJ2-1|TRBV11-2|TRBD1
TGTGCCAGCAGCTTAGATCCCGGACAGGTATACTACAATGAGCAGTTCTTC
CASSLDPGQVYYNEQFF
>many|TRBJ2-5|TRBV7-9|TRBD2
TGTGCCAGCGCCCTTAAGAAGCGGGGGGAGACCCAGTACTTC
CASALKKRGETQYF
>many|TRBJ1-1|TRBV7-9|.
TGTGCCAGCAGCCCCTTGACACTGAACACTGAAGCTTTCTTT
CASSPLTLNTEAFF
>many|TRBJ2-1|TRBV29-1|.
TGCAGCGTTGTCTTCCAGCGTAAATACAATGAGCAGTTCTTC
CSVVFQRKYNEQFF
>many|TRBJ2-3|TRBV5-6|TRBD1
TGTGCCAGCAGCTTGAAAAGGGACAGGGTCACAGATACGCAGTATTTT
CASSLKRDRVTDTQYF
>medium-sized|TRBJ2-5|TRBV10-3|TRBD2
TGTGCCATCAGTGAGTCCTCGGGGGGTGAAGAGACCCAGTACTTC
CAISESSGGEETQYF
>many|TRBJ1-6|TRBV4-3|TRBD1
TGCGCCAGCAGCTGGGGGGCAGGCAGGGGGGGATCACCCCTCCACTTT
CASSWGAGRGGSPLHF
>many|TRBJ1-1|TRBV6-5|.
TGTGCCAGCAGTCCACCTGGGGGGGGCCTCAACACTGAAGCTTTCTTT
CASSPPGGGLNTEAFF
>many|TRBJ1-2|TRBV25-1|.
TGTGCCAGCAGTGCCACAGCCTTCCGTGGCTACACCTTC
CASSATAFRGYTF
>.|TRBJ1-5|TRBV6-1|.
TGTGCCAGCAGTGAGACTATTTATAGCAATCAGCCCCAGCATTTT
CASSETIYSNQPQHF
>many|TRBJ2-7|TRBV10-2|.
TGCGCCAGCAGTGGGATTTTGTTGAGGACGGGAGACCTTTACGAGCAGTACTTC
CASSGILLRTGDLYEQYF
>many|TRBJ1-3|TRBV6-1|.
TGTGCCAGCAGTGAACTAAAGGGTTCCTTAGGTGGAAACACCATATATTTT
CASSELKGSLGGNTIYF
>many|TRBJ2-3|TRBV4-3|.
TGCGCCAGCAGCCAAGACAGACCAGATACGCAGTATTTT
CASSQDRPDTQYF
>many|TRBJ1-5|TRBV4-3|.
TGCGCCAGCAGCCAGACCCGAAGAGGGATCAATCAGCCCCAGCATTTT
CASSQTRRGINQPQHF
>many|TRBJ2-5|TRBV18|.
TGTGCCAGCTCACCACTGTACCAAGAGACCCAGTACTTC
CASSPLYQETQYF
>many|TRBJ2-5|TRBV6-2/TRBV6-3|.
TGTGCCAGCAGTTTCCTTCGAGTTTACAGGGATGAGACCCAGTACTTC
CASSFLRVYRDETQYF
>many|TRBJ1-5|TRBV5-1|.
TGCGCCAGCAGCTTGGAAGGGGGAGGGCAGCCCCAGCATTTT
CASSLEGGGQPQHF
>many|TRBJ1-4|TRBV15|.
TGTGCCACCAGCAGAGAAGGCGGACAGCCGTTTTTT
CATSREGGQPFF
>medium-sized|TRBJ2-1|TRBV28|TRBD2
TGTGCCAGCAGTATCGGGACTAGCGGGAGTTTCTACAATGAGCAGTTCTTC
CASSIGTSGSFYNEQFF